Listed here are 27 T cell receptor beta chains from one sample, sequenced in a study of blood T cells in healthy people across ages. Then a second PCR, running roughly 7 to 11 cycles, was carried out with a sample-barcoded 5' primer and a J-beta primer mix. TCRdb processed the 5' RACE reads anew with MiXCR; each CDR3 protein has one entry. The repertoire has 1.5 million to 2 million distinct CDR3 sequences, roughly 27% of them found once; the top ten carry roughly 8%. Material for sequencing was blood. Every receptor here comes from a woman in her 30s in good health.

This clonotype was picked up many times. This chain uses TRBV18 with TRBJ2-1, with D unresolved. V was pared by 3 bases and J by 4 bases, with 13 bases between. CDR1 and CDR2 from the germline V gene are KGHSH and LQKENI. This CDR3 is 15 amino acids long. The CDR3 DNA follows: TGTGCCAGCTCACCCCCCGCGTCGGGTTACAATGAGCAGTTCTTC. This translates into CASSPPASGYNEQFF.

This clonotype has a count of ten or more. The rearrangement joins TRBV11-2 to TRBJ2-3; TRBD1 aligns across 8 bases. V lost 4 bases to trimming and J lost 5 bases; unmatched junction nucleotides: 5. The CDR3 runs 14 residues. Germline CDR1 SGHAT, CDR2 FQNNGV. The CDR3 bases are TGTGCCAGCAGCTCTGGGACAGGTGGAGATACGCAGTATTTT. Amino acids: CASSSGTGGDTQYF.

This clonotype came up a few times. The rearrangement joins TRBV20-1 to TRBJ2-2; weak D call: TRBD1 (5 bases). The V end was cut by 3 bases, the J end by 0 bases, with 8 bases between. This CDR3 contains 14 residues. CDR1 DFQATT and CDR2 SNEGSKA come from the germline V gene (reference sequence). CDR3 in DNA: TGCAGTGCTAGGGACATCGCGAACACCGGGGAGCTGTTTTTT. Its protein is CSARDIANTGELFF.

The chain recombines TRBV4-2 with TRBJ2-1, with TRBD2 matching 11 bases. Germline trimming cut 0 bases from V and 15 bases from J; bases unmatched to any gene: 13. The CDR3 consists of 16 residues. CDR1 LGHNA and CDR2 YNFKEQ come from the germline V gene. CDR3 amino acids: CASSQELLAGGRDPFF. CDR3 bases: TGTGCCAGCAGCCAAGAATTGCTAGCGGGGGGTAGAGATCCGTTCTTC.

Worth noting for this clonotype: The CDR3 end shows no conserved phenylalanine or tryptophan, and so a read error is likely. The genes are TRBV4-3 and TRBJ2-2; D may be TRBD2 (5 bases). The length of the CDR3 is 14 residues. V was trimmed by 3 bases and J by 8 bases, leaving 13 bases between them. CDR1 LGHNA and CDR2 YSLEER come from the germline V gene. The CDR3 loop is CASSQVPGNGELFV. As DNA, the CDR3 is TGCGCCAGCAGCCAGGTCCCCGGGAATGGGGAGCTGTTTGTT.

The V gene is TRBV7-9, the J gene TRBJ1-5; D not certain. Trimming shortened V by 7 bases and J by 3 bases, and 7 bases separated the two germline ends. The germline V gene has CDR1 SEHNR and CDR2 FQNEAQ (reference sequence). This CDR3 is 12 amino acids long. CDR3 coding DNA: TGTGCCAGCATGCAGCCCAATCAGCCCCAGCATTTT. Its protein is CASMQPNQPQHF.

This clonotype has a handful of counts. V usage is TRBV28 and J usage is TRBJ1-4; possibly TRBD1 for D (6 bases). The CDR3 contains 15 residues. V lost 4 bases, J lost 4 bases, and 13 bases lay in between. The germline CDR1 and CDR2 sequences are MDHEN and SYDVKM. The CDR3 DNA follows: TGTGCCAGCAGTTCCCAGGGGATGGGTAATGAAAAACTGTTTTTT. Translation gives CASSSQGMGNEKLFF.

The chain links TRBV7-2 to TRBJ1-2; D is unclear. The CDR3 length is 12 residues. V shed 4 bases and J shed 11 bases, with 14 bases lying between them. Germline V gene sequence: CDR1 SGHTA, CDR2 FQGNSA. CDR3 in DNA: TGTGCCAGCAGCTCGGACCGGTCTGGTTACACCTTC. This translates into CASSSDRSGYTF.

This clonotype came up a few times. This chain joins TRBV7-9 and TRBJ1-2; 8 nucleotides match TRBD1. The CDR3 totals 14 residues. The V segment lost 5 bases and the J segment 3 bases; nucleotides outside the gene matches: 5. Germline CDR1 is SEHNR and CDR2 is FQNEAQ (reference sequence). CDR3 residues: CASSLGQGHYGYTF. The CDR3 nucleotides read TGTGCCAGCAGCCTAGGACAGGGCCACTATGGCTACACCTTC.

The chain is built from TRBV5-5 and TRBJ1-6; tentatively, D is TRBD1 (6 bases). Germline V CDR1 and CDR2: SGHKS, YYEKEE (reference sequence). The V gene lost 4 bases and the J gene lost 5 bases, with 13 bases spanning the gap. The CDR3 loop spans 15 amino acids. The CDR3 DNA reads as TGTGCCAGCAGCAGGGGTGACAGGAATAATTCACCCCTCCACTTT. It codes for CASSRGDRNNSPLHF.

This clonotype occurred a few times. J is TRBJ1-5 and V is TRBV6-6; tentative D call: TRBD1 (5 bases). Trimming left V 4 bases short and J 4 bases short, with 11 bases between. The length of the CDR3 is 14 residues. Germline loops: CDR1 MNHNY, CDR2 SVGAGI (reference sequence). In DNA, the CDR3 is TGTGCCAGCAGTTCCGCCGGGACGAATCAGCCCCAGCATTTT. The encoded protein is CASSSAGTNQPQHF.

This clonotype was observed a handful of times. The V call is TRBV2, the J call TRBJ2-5; 10 bases map to TRBD2. Germline values: CDR1 SNHLY, CDR2 FYNNEI. The CDR3 is 15 residues long. The ends lost 3 bases at V and 4 bases at J; junction bases unmatched: 5. CDR3 amino acids: CASSDQRGGRETQYF. The CDR3 bases are TGTGCCAGCAGTGATCAGCGGGGGGGCAGAGAGACCCAGTACTTC.

This clonotype was seen a few times. This chain connects TRBV10-3 to TRBJ1-1, with 10 positions matching TRBD1. From germline, CDR1 is ENHRY and CDR2 SYGVKD. The V segment lost 0 bases and the J segment 7 bases; nucleotides outside the gene matches: 2. The CDR3 has 14 residues. CDR3 in amino acids: CAISESRDRGEAFF. CDR3 sequence (DNA): TGTGCCATCAGTGAGTCCCGGGACAGGGGTGAAGCTTTCTTT.

This clonotype was detected a few times. The CDR3 sequence is CASSRILGRSGNEQFF. The CDR3 DNA follows: TGTGCCAGCAGTCGAATTCTCGGGCGTTCGGGCAATGAGCAGTTCTTC. V gene TRBV12-3 or TRBV12-4 combines with J gene TRBJ2-1; no clear D. V was clipped by 5 bases and J by 6 bases, with 20 bases between them. This CDR3 comprises 16 residues.

The chain uses TRBV5-1 and TRBJ2-1, with 7 bases identical to TRBD1. V shed 5 bases and J 5 bases; nucleotides not matched to a gene: 10. This CDR3 spans 15 amino acids. Germline CDR1 reads SGHRS; CDR2 reads YFSETQ. The CDR3 spells CASSEGQPMNNEQFF. The CDR3 DNA is TGCGCCAGCAGTGAGGGACAGCCCATGAACAATGAGCAGTTCTTC.

This clonotype was seen a handful of times. The chain carries TRBV27 and TRBJ1-2; possibly TRBD1 for D (6 bases). The CDR3 loop spans 15 amino acids. Germline CDR1 MNHEY, CDR2 SMNVEV (reference sequence). V dropped 6 bases and J dropped 1 base, with 15 bases sitting between them. In DNA, the CDR3 is TGTGCCAGCAGCCCAACAGGGTACCTTAACTATGGCTACACCTTC. Protein product: CASSPTGYLNYGYTF.

At least ten counts were recorded for this clonotype. The gene calls are TRBV5-1 and TRBJ1-4, with TRBD1 as a possible D gene (5 bases). The germline V gene has CDR1 SGHRS and CDR2 YFSETQ. The CDR3 has 14 amino acids. V was cut by 0 bases and J by 4 bases, with 7 bases left in between. CDR3 residues: CASSLGQINEKLFF. The DNA of the CDR3 is TGCGCCAGCAGCTTGGGACAGATTAATGAAAAACTGTTTTTT.

At least ten counts were recorded for this clonotype. The chain links TRBV20-1 to TRBJ2-1; TRBD1 agrees at 9 bases. The CDR3 runs to 15 residues. Germline V gene lookup returns CDR1 DFQATT and CDR2 SNEGSKA (reference sequence). The V gene end was trimmed by 5 bases and the J gene end by 5 bases; junction bases not matched to a gene: 10. CDR3 loop: CSAGTTGGRNNEQFF. The CDR3 DNA reads TGCAGTGCTGGGACTACAGGGGGCCGGAACAATGAGCAGTTCTTC.

Details on this clonotype: A junction end diverges from the germline sequence, so it may reflect a read error. In DNA form, the CDR3 reads TGTGCCAGCAGCGTAGCTCCGGGACCCCTATACACAGATACGCAGGATTTT. Amino acid sequence: CASSVAPGPLYTDTQDF. The chain joins TRBV9 to TRBJ2-3; the D gene could be TRBD1 or TRBD2 (5 bases each). The CDR3 runs to 17 residues. Germline lookup yields CDR1 SGDLS and CDR2 YYNGEE.

This clonotype was recorded many times. The chain joins TRBV12-3 or TRBV12-4 to TRBJ1-5, with D maybe TRBD1 (5 bases). V was shortened by 6 bases and J by 6 bases, with 21 bases between the two germline ends. The CDR3 runs to 16 residues. CDR3 bases: TGTGCCAGCAGCCTCGCCGGGGGGATGAGTGGTCAGCCCCAGCATTTT. Amino acid sequence: CASSLAGGMSGQPQHF.

This clonotype was picked up a small number of times. The J gene is TRBJ2-5, the V gene TRBV4-2; D unclear. With 0 bases removed from V and 7 bases from J, the gap between germline ends came to 12 bases. The germline gives CDR1 LGHNA, CDR2 YNFKEQ. The CDR3 totals 14 residues. In nucleotides, the CDR3 is TGTGCCAGCAGCCAAGATCCCACGCAGGCGACCCAGTACTTC. It encodes CASSQDPTQATQYF.

The rearrangement uses TRBV30 and TRBJ2-4; tentative D call: TRBD2 (5 bases). Deletions cut 4 bases from V and 15 bases from J, with 16 bases between. Germline assignment: CDR1 GTSNPN and CDR2 SVGIG (reference sequence). The CDR3 extends over 11 amino acids. The CDR3 spells CAWTSKGAAYF. The CDR3 region has the DNA TGTGCCTGGACCTCCAAGGGAGCTGCGTACTTC.

The chain combines TRBV5-1 with TRBJ1-6; D ambiguous. Per germline, CDR1 SGHRS and CDR2 YFSETQ. This CDR3 spans 16 amino acids. V lost 0 bases and J 4 bases, leaving 11 bases between the germline ends. For the CDR3, the DNA is TGCGCCAGCAGCTTGGGAGGTGTACAGTATAATTCACCCCTCCACTTT. Protein product: CASSLGGVQYNSPLHF. The full variable domain, in which reference TRBV5-1 and TRBJ1-6 provide the parts outside the CDR3, is KAGVTQTPRYLIKTRGQQVTLSCSPISGHRSVSWYQQTPGQGLQFLFEYFSETQRNKGNFPGRFSGRQFSNSRSEMNVSTLELGDSALYLCASSLGGVQYNSPLHFGNGTRLTVT.

V gene TRBV7-9 combines with J gene TRBJ1-2; the D is unclear. The germline CDR1 and CDR2 sequences are SEHNR and FQNEAQ (reference sequence). Trimming removed 6 bases at V and 6 bases at J, with 8 bases between. CDR3 length: 11 amino acids. The CDR3 nucleotides read TGTGCCAGCAGGGAAGCTAATGGCTACACCTTC. This gives the protein CASREANGYTF.

This clonotype was seen many times. This chain links TRBV5-1 with TRBJ2-7; D possibly corresponds to TRBD1 (5 bases). The length of the CDR3 is 16 residues. Trimming stripped 0 bases from V and 2 bases from J, with 15 bases between. In germline, CDR1 is SGHRS, CDR2 YFSETQ. CDR3 sequence reads: CASSLGTQGRAYEQYF. CDR3 coding DNA: TGCGCCAGCAGCTTGGGAACCCAGGGAAGAGCCTACGAGCAGTACTTC.

The genes are TRBV3-1 and TRBJ2-7, with 8 bases fitting TRBD2. Trimming at V came to 1 base and at J to 7 bases, leaving 9 bases not matched to a gene. Per the germline V gene, CDR1 is LGHDT and CDR2 is YNNKEL (reference sequence). The CDR3 is 15 residues long. The CDR3 region is CASSQGVLAGREQYF. The DNA for the CDR3 is TGTGCCAGCAGCCAAGGCGTTCTAGCGGGCCGTGAGCAGTACTTC.

This clonotype was counted only a few times. The J gene is TRBJ2-3, the V gene TRBV3-1, with TRBD2 matching over 9 bases. The CDR3 covers 17 residues. Trimming took 2 bases from V and 4 from J; bases not matched to a gene: 10. Germline values: CDR1 LGHDT, CDR2 YNNKEL (reference sequence). CDR3 nucleotides: TGTGCCAGCAGCCAAAACCTCGCAGCGGGGGGTTCAGATACGCAGTATTTT. This sequence encodes CASSQNLAAGGSDTQYF.